This T cell receptor (beta chain) was obtained from a study of blood T cell repertoires in COVID-19. In the study overall: The United States, Italy and Spain were the sources of the acute and convalescent COVID-19 samples. The cDNA or gDNA used as material had been derived from T cells, B-cell-depleted T cells, or PBMCs.

Losses at the gene ends were 5 bases for V and 0 bases for J; bases not matched to a gene: 7. Germline V gives CDR1 SGDLS, CDR2 YYNGEE. CDR3 length: 16 residues. Study processing details: Estimates of nucleated cell counts were drawn from the amplification of reference gene primers. Measured with immunoSEQ multiplex PCR; TCRdb has only the in-frame clones, and not every one. The DNA was the basis for D and trimming; V, J and clone size are from that table. The sample consists of fewer than 150,000 clones, around 85% of them appearing once. The chain couples TRBV9 to TRBJ2-3, with TRBD1 matching over 9 bases. This TCR was sampled from a man between 45 and 60 years old with acute or convalescent COVID-19. The sample comprised peripheral blood. The CDR3 DNA follows: TGTGCCAGCAGTCCACAGGGGGCAGTTAGCACAGATACGCAGTATTTT. Translated, it gives CASSPQGAVSTDTQYF.